These 8 T cell receptor beta chains came from one sample sequenced in a study of spatial heterogeneity in lung cancer. A single record per CDR3 protein comes from TCRdb applying MiXCR to the 5' RACE reads. Among tens of thousands of distinct CDR3 sequences listed, approximately 6.8% were seen once. The time point was: sample taken at primary tumor resection. Material: PBMCs, obtained at surgery. These TCRs come from a female donor with early-stage non-small cell lung cancer.

This clonotype was observed at least ten times. The V gene is TRBV18, the J gene TRBJ2-4; maybe TRBD1 (6 bases). Trimming pared 3 bases from V and 2 bases from J, leaving 17 bases between. This CDR3 is built from 17 residues. Germline CDR1 KGHSH, CDR2 LQKENI. The CDR3 is CASSPLAGTTPKNIQYF. CDR3 in DNA: TGTGCCAGCTCACCTCTGGCCGGGACAACGCCCAAAAACATTCAGTACTTC. Complete variable domain (other parts from reference TRBV18 and TRBJ2-4): NAGVMQNPRHLVRRRGQEARLRCSPMKGHSHVYWYRQLPEEGLKFMVYLQKENIIDESGMPKERFSAEFPKEGPSILRIQQVVRGDSAAYFCASSPLAGTTPKNIQYFGAGTRLSVL.

The gene calls are TRBV7-9 and TRBJ2-6; no definite D call. The CDR3 runs 19 residues. The V end was cut by 1 base, the J end by 0 bases, with 16 bases between. Per the germline V gene, CDR1 is SEHNR and CDR2 is FQNEAQ (reference sequence). In DNA form, the CDR3 reads TGTGCCAGCAGCTTAGGGGGTTGGCAGGCTTACTCTGGGGCCAACGTCCTGACTTTC. Encoded protein: CASSLGGWQAYSGANVLTF.

This clonotype was counted a few times. The genes are TRBV20-1 and TRBJ2-1, with 7 bases identical to TRBD1. There are 16 residues in the CDR3. The V gene's germline CDR1 is DFQATT and CDR2 SNEGSKA (reference sequence). Trimming cost V 1 base and J 4 bases; bases outside gene matches: 10. CDR3: CSARASTGTDYNEQFF. In nucleotides, the CDR3 is TGCAGTGCTAGAGCTTCCACCGGGACAGATTACAATGAGCAGTTCTTC.

This clonotype was seen a few times. V and J are TRBV4-3 and TRBJ2-5; TRBD2 matches at 8 bases. Germline values: CDR1 LGHNA, CDR2 YSLEER. This CDR3 comprises 13 residues. V shed 1 base and J 7 bases; nucleotides not matched to a gene: 2. The CDR3 DNA sequence: TGCGCCAGCAGCCAAGCCCGGGGGGGGACCCAGTACTTC. It translates to CASSQARGGTQYF.

The rearrangement links TRBV20-1 to TRBJ1-3, with D tentatively TRBD1 (6 bases). CDR3 size: 16 residues. From germline, CDR1 is DFQATT and CDR2 SNEGSKA (reference sequence). V lost 5 bases and J lost 0, with 17 bases in between. The DNA of the CDR3 is TGCAGTGCTCCACCTCAGGGGTCGTACTCTGGAAACACCATATATTTT. Translated: CSAPPQGSYSGNTIYF.

The chain links TRBV19 to TRBJ1-5, with 9 nucleotides matching TRBD1. The CDR3 covers 18 residues. V lost 3 bases and J lost 3; bases outside the gene matches: 12. Germline V CDR1 and CDR2: LNHDA, SQIVND (reference sequence). This chain's CDR3 is CASSISLVGTGYNQPQHF. CDR3 DNA: TGTGCCAGTAGTATTTCTTTGGTAGGGACAGGGTACAATCAGCCCCAGCATTTT. The full variable domain, rest sourced from reference TRBV19 and TRBJ1-5, is DGGITQSPKYLFRKEGQNVTLSCEQNLNHDAMYWYRQDPGQGLRLIYYSQIVNDFQKGDIAEGYSVSREKKESFPLTVTSAQKNPTAFYLCASSISLVGTGYNQPQHFGDGTRLSIL.

This clonotype was detected many times. The chain joins TRBV15 to TRBJ2-5, with D maybe TRBD1 (5 bases). The CDR3 contains 13 residues. Trimming removed 3 bases at V and 7 bases at J, with 12 bases between. Looked up from germline, CDR1 is LNHNV and CDR2 is YYDKDF (reference sequence). Here the CDR3 reads CATSSLTGATQYF. The CDR3 bases are TGTGCCACCAGCAGTCTAACAGGCGCGACCCAGTACTTC.

This clonotype was counted at least ten times. This rearrangement joins TRBV2 to TRBJ2-2, with D perhaps matching TRBD1 (5 bases). Germline-derived CDR1 and CDR2 are SNHLY and FYNNEI. V lost 4 bases and J lost 4, with 10 bases in between. This CDR3 comprises 14 residues. CDR3 amino acids: CASSAQGSTGELFF. The CDR3 bases are TGTGCCAGCAGTGCTCAGGGTAGCACCGGGGAGCTGTTTTTT. The full variable domain, rest sourced from reference TRBV2 and TRBJ2-2, is EPEVTQTPSHQVTQMGQEVILRCVPISNHLYFYWYRQILGQKVEFLVSFYNNEISEKSEIFDDQFSVERPDGSNFTLKIRSTKLEDSAMYFCASSAQGSTGELFFGEGSRLTVL.